The TCR beta chain described here comes from a study of T-cell reconstitution after alpha-beta-depleted transplantation in children. Germline loops: CDR1 SGHTA, CDR2 FQGNSA. This CDR3 region has 16 residues. V shed 5 bases, J shed 4 bases, and the junction held 6 bases outside the gene matches. The TCRbeta library incorporated unique molecular identifiers. One entry per CDR3 protein results from TCRdb running MiXCR on the PCR reads. Here the sample spans about 1,000,000 distinct CDR3 sequences, 25% to 30% being singletons. Points from the study as a whole: Expanded graft clones, several hundred of them, were reportedly the source of alpha-beta T cells about two months after transplant. Hyperexpanded clones declined; after one year, newly produced T cells mostly supplied diversity. Some patients showed high day-60 TCRbeta diversity, which derived from surviving recipient T cells and thymic progenitors.

In its sample, this clonotype was seen a few times. The antigen remains undetermined. This TCR came from a boy in the first two years of life who had a stem cell transplant for SCID, so the T cells may come from the graft donor. The sequencing used PBMCs, mostly from graft donor cells, collected 360 days after TCRalphabeta/CD19-depleted stem cell transplant. This rearrangement joins TRBV7-2 to TRBJ2-6, with 9 nucleotides matching TRBD1. The CDR3 spells CASSLQQGAGANVLTF. As DNA, the CDR3 is TGTGCCAGCAGCCTCCAACAGGGGGCAGGGGCCAACGTCCTGACTTTC.